The sequence of this TCR beta chain was determined in a study of OX40 agonist ivuxolimab in advanced cancers. Trimming cost V 4 bases and J 0 bases, with 6 bases left between them. Germline values: CDR1 MNHNS, CDR2 SASEGT. CDR3 length: 13 amino acids. TCRdb's table, derived via immunoSEQ multiplex PCR, lists solely in-frame clones and lacks some. The sample consists of around 39,000 clones, more than 60% of them appearing once. Autoimmune disease history or systemic immunosuppression led to patient exclusion. The TCR originated in an adult with an advanced solid tumor such as melanoma, head and neck, liver or kidney cancer. Sequencing was performed on CD4+ or CD8+ T cells sorted from blood, taken in a trial of the OX40 agonist ivuxolimab. V usage is TRBV6-1 and J usage is TRBJ1-1; D unresolved. CDR3 in amino acids: CASSVEVNTEAFF. The CDR3 nucleotides are TGTGCCAGCAGTGTCGAGGTGAACACTGAAGCTTTCTTT.